The subject of this entry is one T cell receptor beta chain. What it binds is not known. This sample stems from a study of T cells in localized non-small cell lung cancer. Findings and caveats of the study: An association was observed between higher blood T cell density and longer overall survival.

Only in-frame clones appear in the TCRdb table, and some are missing; sequencing was by immunoSEQ multiplex PCR. Here the sample spans approximately 61,000 clones, 86% being singletons. Losses at the gene ends were 6 bases for V and 5 bases for J; bases not matched to a gene: 7. Germline CDR1 is MNHNS and CDR2 is SASEGT. The CDR3 extends over 14 amino acids. The chain employs TRBV6-1 and TRBJ2-5, with 9 bases fitting TRBD1. The source material was peripheral blood, sampled before any cancer treatment. This clonotype was obtained from a woman aged 40 to 75 with stage I lung adenocarcinoma. CDR3 region: CASRETGGGETQYF. The CDR3 nucleotides read TGTGCCAGCAGAGAAACAGGGGGCGGGGAGACCCAGTACTTC.